One and the same sample provided the 18 T cell receptor beta chains below, sequenced in a study of cytomegalovirus exposure and HLA in healthy donors. The PCR was carried out with 60 Vbeta primers and 13 Jbeta primers. Clones were read by immunoSEQ multiplex PCR, and TCRdb kept only the in-frame ones, dropping some. The table records about 130,000 clones, 81% of them present only once. The sample taken for sequencing was PBMCs. These receptors were collected from a woman younger than 45 in good health and CMV-seronegative.

This chain links TRBV5-1 with TRBJ2-3; 9 bases align to TRBD2. Germline lookup yields CDR1 SGHRS and CDR2 YFSETQ. V was pared by 7 bases and J by 6 bases, with 21 bases of the junction left unmatched. This CDR3 contains 18 residues. DNA of the CDR3: TGCGCCAGCCGCCCCGGTTGGCTAGCGGGGAGCAGGGAGGATACGCAGTATTTT. This codes for CASRPGWLAGSREDTQYF.

This sequence joins TRBV30 and TRBJ2-6; 8 bases line up with TRBD1. V dropped 3 bases and J dropped 0; count of bases not matched to a gene: 7. The CDR3 loop spans 17 amino acids. CDR1 is GTSNPN and CDR2 is SVGIG in the germline V gene (reference sequence). CDR3 DNA: TGTGCCTGGAGCGTATGGACAGGGAGCTCTGGGGCCAACGTCCTGACTTTC. This codes for CAWSVWTGSSGANVLTF.

The J gene is TRBJ2-5, the V gene TRBV27; 8 bases map to TRBD1. The J call may be mistaken, given a closer DNA end match to TRBJ2-7. Germline V gene sequence: CDR1 MNHEY, CDR2 SMNVEV (reference sequence). The CDR3 has 12 residues. The CDR3 is CASSRTGTEQYF. The CDR3 region has the DNA TGTGCCAGCAGCCGGACAGGGACCGAGCAGTACTTC.

The V call is TRBV7-2, the J call TRBJ1-1, with a possible D match to TRBD1 (6 bases). This CDR3 is built from 13 residues. Deletions cut 5 bases from V and 4 bases from J, with 11 bases between. Germline-derived CDR1 and CDR2 are SGHTA and FQGNSA. The CDR3 nucleotides are TGTGCCAGCAGCATGCAAGGGGGCACTGAAGCTTTCTTT. Protein: CASSMQGGTEAFF.

This sequence joins TRBV5-1 and TRBJ2-1; 10 positions agree with TRBD2. Germline V CDR1 and CDR2: SGHRS, YFSETQ. V dropped 4 bases and J dropped 6; count of bases not matched to a gene: 10. The CDR3 has 16 residues. The CDR3 loop reads CASSILSGRGGNEQFF. CDR3 sequence (DNA): TGCGCCAGCAGCATTCTGAGCGGGAGGGGGGGCAATGAGCAGTTCTTC. Drawing the rest from reference TRBV5-1 and TRBJ2-1, the complete variable domain is KAGVTQTPRYLIKTRGQQVTLSCSPISGHRSVSWYQQTPGQGLQFLFEYFSETQRNKGNFPGRFSGRQFSNSRSEMNVSTLELGDSALYLCASSILSGRGGNEQFFGPGTRLTVL.

Relative to its sample, this clone is medium-sized. J is TRBJ1-1 and V is TRBV19; 7 bases fit TRBD1. This CDR3 is 18 amino acids long. V lost 5 bases to trimming and J lost 1 base; unmatched junction nucleotides: 16. Germline V gene sequence: CDR1 LNHDA, CDR2 SQIVND (reference sequence). CDR3 coding DNA: TGTGCCAGTAGTCTTCCCCCAGAGGCGGGACAGAAGAACACTGAAGCTTTCTTT. Its translation is CASSLPPEAGQKNTEAFF.

The CDR3 protein is CAWSVVGTGYSPLHF. The CDR3, as DNA: TGTGCCTGGAGTGTCGTTGGGACAGGGTACTCACCCCTCCACTTT. This chain links TRBV30 with TRBJ1-6; 9 bases line up with TRBD1. This CDR3 spans 15 amino acids. Germline loops: CDR1 GTSNPN, CDR2 SVGIG (reference sequence). V trimming: 0 bases; J trimming: 10 bases; junction bases outside the gene matches: 7.

The chain links TRBV9 to TRBJ1-1; D remains ambiguous. Trimming cost V 4 bases and J 5 bases, with 12 bases left between them. Germline values: CDR1 SGDLS, CDR2 YYNGEE. The CDR3 consists of 13 residues. The CDR3 DNA is TGTGCCAGCAGCTTTCCAGGCCGGACTGAAGCTTTCTTT. Translation: CASSFPGRTEAFF. The full variable domain, with the rest looked up from reference TRBV9 and TRBJ1-1, is DSGVTQTPKHLITATGQRVTLRCSPRSGDLSVYWYQQSLDQGLQFLIQYYNGEERAKGNILERFSAQQFPDLHSELNLSSLELGDSALYFCASSFPGRTEAFFGQGTRLTVV.

This clone was detected only a few times. V gene TRBV15 combines with J gene TRBJ1-5; 8 bases are shared with TRBD1. This CDR3 spans 17 amino acids. Germline CDR1 and CDR2: LNHNV and YYDKDF (reference sequence). Trimming cost V 0 bases and J 5 bases; bases outside gene matches: 9. CDR3 amino acids: CATSRDPPGQGDQPQHF. The CDR3 DNA reads as TGTGCCACCAGCAGAGATCCCCCCGGACAGGGTGATCAGCCCCAGCATTTT.

DNA for the CDR3: TGTGCCTGGAGTGTTGGAGGAAACCTTGGAAACACCATATATTTT. It encodes CAWSVGGNLGNTIYF. The chain joins TRBV30 to TRBJ1-3, with no clear D. This CDR3 contains 15 residues. Looked up from germline, CDR1 is GTSNPN and CDR2 is SVGIG (reference sequence). V gave up 0 bases and J gave up 3 bases, with 12 bases separating them. The full variable domain, in which reference TRBV30 and TRBJ1-3 provide the parts outside the CDR3, is SQTIHQWPATLVQPVGSPLSLECTVEGTSNPNLYWYRQAAGRGLQLLFYSVGIGQISSEVPQNLSASRPQDRQFILSSKKLLLSDSGFYLCAWSVGGNLGNTIYFGEGSWLTVV.

The chain couples TRBV5-1 to TRBJ2-3, with D possibly TRBD2 on 5 matching bases. Germline assignment: CDR1 SGHRS and CDR2 YFSETQ. Trimming left V 1 base short and J 1 base short, with 13 bases between. The CDR3 totals 16 residues. CDR3: CASSLSHTGGTDTQYF. The CDR3, as DNA: TGCGCCAGCAGCTTGTCCCACACCGGGGGCACAGATACGCAGTATTTT.

This clone was observed a single time. V gene TRBV11-3 combines with J gene TRBJ1-1; D gene ambiguous. The CDR3 is made up of 13 amino acids. Germline V gene lookup returns CDR1 SGHNT and CDR2 YENEEA. V was trimmed by 8 bases and J by 6 bases, leaving 16 bases between them. CDR3 amino acids: CASSGRGVAEAFF. The CDR3, as DNA: TGTGCCAGCTCCGGACGGGGTGTCGCTGAAGCTTTCTTT.

The chain links TRBV7-2 to TRBJ2-3; weak D call: TRBD2 (5 bases). V was pared by 5 bases and J by 6 bases, with 18 bases between. The CDR3 spans 15 residues. From germline, CDR1 is SGHTA and CDR2 FQGNSA. CDR3 DNA sequence: TGTGCCAGCAGCCTAAGTTGGACTCGGTGGGATACGCAGTATTTT. Translated: CASSLSWTRWDTQYF.

CDR3 sequence reads: CASSPAGPSYEQYF. The CDR3 bases are TGTGCCAGCAGCCCGGCGGGACCAAGCTACGAGCAGTACTTC. This chain uses TRBV7-9 with TRBJ2-7, with a tentative D call TRBD2 (6 bases). The germline gives CDR1 SEHNR, CDR2 FQNEAQ (reference sequence). Between the trimmed V and J ends, which lost 5 bases and 3 bases, there was a span of 14 bases. This CDR3 has 14 residues. The full variable domain, completed using reference TRBV7-9 and TRBJ2-7, is DTGVSQNPRHKITKRGQNVTFRCDPISEHNRLYWYRQTLGQGPEFLTYFQNEAQLEKSRLLSDRFSAERPKGSFSTLEIQRTEQGDSAMYLCASSPAGPSYEQYFGPGTRLTVT.

V gene TRBV10-3 combines with J gene TRBJ2-7; D is unclear. The V gene's germline CDR1 is ENHRY and CDR2 SYGVKD. V lost 2 bases and J 4 bases, leaving 15 bases between the germline ends. This CDR3 is built from 15 residues. The CDR3 bases are TGTGCCATCAGTGAGCACCAGCTGGAGACGTACGAGCAGTACTTC. It yields the protein CAISEHQLETYEQYF.

V gene TRBV5-6 combines with J gene TRBJ2-5; TRBD1 agrees at 8 bases. Per germline, CDR1 SGHDT and CDR2 YYEEEE. The J segment lost 3 bases and the V segment lost 0 bases, leaving 1 base of the junction unmatched. The CDR3 runs to 14 residues. The CDR3 DNA sequence: TGTGCCAGCAGCTTGGTGGACAGGGAAGAGACCCAGTACTTC. Translated: CASSLVDREETQYF.

The chain uses TRBV19 and TRBJ2-4, with D possibly being TRBD2 (5 bases). Germline-derived CDR1 and CDR2 are LNHDA and SQIVND (reference sequence). V was trimmed by 6 bases and J by 6 bases, leaving 21 bases between them. The CDR3 covers 16 residues. The CDR3 protein is CASRRAETPPGNIQYF. The CDR3 bases are TGTGCCAGTAGGAGAGCGGAGACTCCCCCCGGAAACATTCAGTACTTC.

The J gene is TRBJ1-2, the V gene TRBV29-1, with D unclear. Trimming removed 7 bases at V and 1 base at J, with 16 bases between. CDR1 is SQVTM, CDR2 ANQGSEA, per germline. CDR3 length equals 14 residues. The CDR3 nucleotides read TGCAGCGCTGGTGACCCCCGACATAACTATGGCTACACCTTC. This sequence encodes CSAGDPRHNYGYTF.